This is a list of T cell receptor beta chains from one sample in a study of T-cell memory formation after mild COVID-19. TCRdb called the 5' RACE reads again in MiXCR, with one record for every CDR3 protein. Altogether almost 350,000 distinct CDR3 sequences are present, 20% to 25% being singletons, with the ten largest covering around 20%. The sample was PBMCs or a T cell subset sorted from them (not recorded which). These receptors were obtained from a young man who had mild COVID-19 (a few samples of this study predate the infection). Cell type and time point are not known. The CDR3 runs from the conserved cysteine through the conserved F or W. Each record gives: D gene, J gene, V gene, clone size, CDR3 DNA, CDR3 protein. D genes are given only for firm matches. A clone size is listed for some rows: how often the clone was seen (once, few, many), or a class if it is expanded.

TRBD1	TRBJ1-1	TRBV7-9	NA	TGTGCCAGCATCCTGACAGGGGTGAACACTGAAGCTTTCTTT	CASILTGVNTEAFF
NA	TRBJ2-4	TRBV21-1	few	TGTGCCAGCAGCGCCCCAGACACAGGGCTAGCCAAAAACATTCAGTACTTC	CASSAPDTGLAKNIQYF
NA	TRBJ2-1	TRBV7-6	few	TGTGCCAGCAGCTTAGATGGCAGGGGAATCGGCAATGAGCAGTTCTTC	CASSLDGRGIGNEQFF
TRBD1	TRBJ1-1	TRBV3-1	few	TGTGCCAGCCGACCAGGGGGGCGCGGGGACACTGAAGCTTTCTTT	CASRPGGRGDTEAFF
NA	TRBJ2-5	TRBV5-4	NA	TGTGCCAGCAGCTTGGGGATCACCTTGGATGGGCAAGAGACCCAGTACTTC	CASSLGITLDGQETQYF
TRBD1	TRBJ2-1	TRBV7-9	few	TGTGCCAGCAGTCGTCAGGGACAGGGGGAGAATGAGCAGTTCTTC	CASSRQGQGENEQFF
NA	TRBJ1-2	TRBV12-3/TRBV12-4	NA	TGTGCCAGCAGTTTCTTAAATTCGGTCTACGGCTACACCTTC	CASSFLNSVYGYTF
NA	TRBJ1-1	TRBV7-2	few	TGTGCCAGCAGCTTCAGGGAAAAGGAATTCTTAGCTTTCTTT	CASSFREKEFLAFF
TRBD2	TRBJ2-7	TRBV12-3/TRBV12-4	NA	TGTGCCAGCAGTTTTGTTAGCGGGGGGCGAGAGCAGTACTTC	CASSFVSGGREQYF
NA	TRBJ1-3	TRBV4-1	NA	TGCGCCAGCAGCCAAGGGACAGCAGGGAGCTCTGGAAACACCATATATTTT	CASSQGTAGSSGNTIYF
NA	TRBJ2-1	TRBV15	few	TGTGCCACCAGCAGAGATAGGTGGACTGAGCAGTTCTTC	CATSRDRWTEQFF
NA	TRBJ2-7	TRBV5-5	few	TGTGCCAGCAGCTTTCCAGGGGCCCACGAGCAGTACTTC	CASSFPGAHEQYF
NA	TRBJ1-1	TRBV7-3	NA	TGTGCCAGCAGCTTACACAAGAACACTGAAGCTTTCTTT	CASSLHKNTEAFF
NA	TRBJ2-1	TRBV7-8	NA	TGTGCCGGGGGCGGGTTGGACAATGAGCAGTTCTTC	CAGGGLDNEQFF
NA	TRBJ2-3	TRBV7-2	NA	TGTGCCAGCAGCCCCTACCCCCTGGATACGCAGTATTTT	CASSPYPLDTQYF
TRBD1	TRBJ1-5	TRBV12-3/TRBV12-4	NA	TGTGCCAGCACGGGACAGGGGGTGGAACAGCCCCAGCATTTT	CASTGQGVEQPQHF